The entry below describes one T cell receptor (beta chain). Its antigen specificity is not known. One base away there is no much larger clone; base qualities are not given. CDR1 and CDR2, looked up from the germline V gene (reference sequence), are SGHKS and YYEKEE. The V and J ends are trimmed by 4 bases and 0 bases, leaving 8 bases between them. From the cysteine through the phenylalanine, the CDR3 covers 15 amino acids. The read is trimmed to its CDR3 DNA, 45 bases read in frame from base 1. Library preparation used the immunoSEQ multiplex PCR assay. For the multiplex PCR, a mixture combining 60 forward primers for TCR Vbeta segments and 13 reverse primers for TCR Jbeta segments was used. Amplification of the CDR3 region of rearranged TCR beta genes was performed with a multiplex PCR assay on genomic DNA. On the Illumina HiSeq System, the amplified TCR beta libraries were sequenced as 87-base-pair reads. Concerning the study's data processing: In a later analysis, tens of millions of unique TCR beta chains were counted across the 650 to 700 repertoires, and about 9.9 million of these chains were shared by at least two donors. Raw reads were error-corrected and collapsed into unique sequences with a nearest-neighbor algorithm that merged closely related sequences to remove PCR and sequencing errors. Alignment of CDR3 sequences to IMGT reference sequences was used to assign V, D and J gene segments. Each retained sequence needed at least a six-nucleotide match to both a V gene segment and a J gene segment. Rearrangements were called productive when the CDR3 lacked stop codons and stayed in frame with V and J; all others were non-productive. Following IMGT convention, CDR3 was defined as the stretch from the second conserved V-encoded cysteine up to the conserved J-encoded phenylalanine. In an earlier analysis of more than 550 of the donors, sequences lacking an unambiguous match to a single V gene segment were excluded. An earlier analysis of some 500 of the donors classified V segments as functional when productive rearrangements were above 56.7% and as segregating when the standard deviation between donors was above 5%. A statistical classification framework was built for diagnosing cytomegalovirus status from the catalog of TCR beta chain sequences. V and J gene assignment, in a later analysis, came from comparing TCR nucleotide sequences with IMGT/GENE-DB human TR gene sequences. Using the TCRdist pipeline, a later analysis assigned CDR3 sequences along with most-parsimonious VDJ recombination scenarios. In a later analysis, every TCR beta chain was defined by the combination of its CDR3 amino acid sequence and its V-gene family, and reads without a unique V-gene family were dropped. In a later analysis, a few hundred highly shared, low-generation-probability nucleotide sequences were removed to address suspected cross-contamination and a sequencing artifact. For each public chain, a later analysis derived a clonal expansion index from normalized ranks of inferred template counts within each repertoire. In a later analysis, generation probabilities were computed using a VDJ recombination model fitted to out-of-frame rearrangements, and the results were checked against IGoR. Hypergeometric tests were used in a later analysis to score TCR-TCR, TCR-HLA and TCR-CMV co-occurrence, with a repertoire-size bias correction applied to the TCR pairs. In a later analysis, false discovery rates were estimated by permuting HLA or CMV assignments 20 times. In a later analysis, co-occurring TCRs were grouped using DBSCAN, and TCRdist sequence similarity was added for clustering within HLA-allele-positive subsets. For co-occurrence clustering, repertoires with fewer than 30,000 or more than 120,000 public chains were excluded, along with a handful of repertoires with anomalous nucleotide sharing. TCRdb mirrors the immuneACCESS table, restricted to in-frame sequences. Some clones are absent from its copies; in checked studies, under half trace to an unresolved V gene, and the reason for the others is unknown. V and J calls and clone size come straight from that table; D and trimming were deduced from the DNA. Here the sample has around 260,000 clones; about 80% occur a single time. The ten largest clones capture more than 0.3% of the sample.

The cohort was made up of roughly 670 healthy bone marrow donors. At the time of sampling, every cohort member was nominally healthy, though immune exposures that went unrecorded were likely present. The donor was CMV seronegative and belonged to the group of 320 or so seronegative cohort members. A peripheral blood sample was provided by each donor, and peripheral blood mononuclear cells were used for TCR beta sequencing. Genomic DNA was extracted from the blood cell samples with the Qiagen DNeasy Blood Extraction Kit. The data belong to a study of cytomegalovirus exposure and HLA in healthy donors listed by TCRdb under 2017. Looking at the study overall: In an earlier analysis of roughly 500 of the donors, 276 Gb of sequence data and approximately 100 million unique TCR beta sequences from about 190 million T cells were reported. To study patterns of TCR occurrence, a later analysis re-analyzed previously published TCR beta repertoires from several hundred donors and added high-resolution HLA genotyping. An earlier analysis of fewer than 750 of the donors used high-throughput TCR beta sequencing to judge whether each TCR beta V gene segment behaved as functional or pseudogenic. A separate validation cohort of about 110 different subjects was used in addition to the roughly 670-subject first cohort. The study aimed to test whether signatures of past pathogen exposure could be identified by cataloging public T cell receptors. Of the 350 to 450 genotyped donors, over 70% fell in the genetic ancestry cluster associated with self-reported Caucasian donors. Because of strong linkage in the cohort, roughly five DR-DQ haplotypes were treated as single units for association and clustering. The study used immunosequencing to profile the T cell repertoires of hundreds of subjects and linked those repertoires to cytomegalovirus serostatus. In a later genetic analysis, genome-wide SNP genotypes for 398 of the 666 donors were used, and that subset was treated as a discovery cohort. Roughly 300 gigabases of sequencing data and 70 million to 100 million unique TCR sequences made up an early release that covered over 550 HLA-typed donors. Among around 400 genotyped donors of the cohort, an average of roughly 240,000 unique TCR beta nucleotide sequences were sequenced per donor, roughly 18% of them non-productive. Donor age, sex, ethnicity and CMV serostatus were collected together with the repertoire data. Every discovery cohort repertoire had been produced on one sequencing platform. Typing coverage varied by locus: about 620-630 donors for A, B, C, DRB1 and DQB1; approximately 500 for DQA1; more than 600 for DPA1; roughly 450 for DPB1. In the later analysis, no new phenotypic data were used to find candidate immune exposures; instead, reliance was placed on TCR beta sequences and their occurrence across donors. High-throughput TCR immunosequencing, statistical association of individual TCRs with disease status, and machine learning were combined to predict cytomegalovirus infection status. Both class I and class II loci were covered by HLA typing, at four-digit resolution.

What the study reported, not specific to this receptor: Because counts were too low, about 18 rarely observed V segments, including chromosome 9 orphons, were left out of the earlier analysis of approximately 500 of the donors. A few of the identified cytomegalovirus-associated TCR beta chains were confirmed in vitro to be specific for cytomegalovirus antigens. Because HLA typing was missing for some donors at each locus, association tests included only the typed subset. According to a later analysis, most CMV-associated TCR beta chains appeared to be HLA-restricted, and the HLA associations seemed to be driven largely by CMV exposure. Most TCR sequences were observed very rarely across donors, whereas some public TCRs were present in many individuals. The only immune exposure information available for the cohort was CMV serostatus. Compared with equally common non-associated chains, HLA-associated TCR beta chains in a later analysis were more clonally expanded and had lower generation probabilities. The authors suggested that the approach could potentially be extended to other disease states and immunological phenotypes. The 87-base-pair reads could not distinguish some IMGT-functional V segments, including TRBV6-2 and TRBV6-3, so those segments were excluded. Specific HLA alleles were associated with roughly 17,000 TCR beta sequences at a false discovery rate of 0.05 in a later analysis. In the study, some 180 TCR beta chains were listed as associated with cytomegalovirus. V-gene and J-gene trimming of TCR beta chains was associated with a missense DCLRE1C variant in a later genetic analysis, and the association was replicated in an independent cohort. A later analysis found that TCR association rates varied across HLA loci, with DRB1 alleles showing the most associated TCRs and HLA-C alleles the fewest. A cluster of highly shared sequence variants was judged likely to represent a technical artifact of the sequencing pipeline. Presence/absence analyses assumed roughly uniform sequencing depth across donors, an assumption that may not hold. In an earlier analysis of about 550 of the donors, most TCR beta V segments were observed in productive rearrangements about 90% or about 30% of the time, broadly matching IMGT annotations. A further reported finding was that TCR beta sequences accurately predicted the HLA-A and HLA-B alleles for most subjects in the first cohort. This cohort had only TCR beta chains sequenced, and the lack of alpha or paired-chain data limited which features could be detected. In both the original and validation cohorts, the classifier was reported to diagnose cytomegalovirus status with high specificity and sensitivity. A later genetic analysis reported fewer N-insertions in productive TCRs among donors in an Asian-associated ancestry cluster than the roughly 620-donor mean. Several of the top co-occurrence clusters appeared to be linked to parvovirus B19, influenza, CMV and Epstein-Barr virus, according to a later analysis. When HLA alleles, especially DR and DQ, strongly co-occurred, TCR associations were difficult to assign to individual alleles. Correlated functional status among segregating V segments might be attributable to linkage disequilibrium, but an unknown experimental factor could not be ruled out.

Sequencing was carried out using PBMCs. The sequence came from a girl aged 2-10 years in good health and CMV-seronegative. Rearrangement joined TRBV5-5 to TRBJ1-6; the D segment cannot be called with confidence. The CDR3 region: CASSNGGSYNSPLHF. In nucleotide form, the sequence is TGTGCCAGCAGCAACGGTGGCTCCTATAATTCACCCCTCCACTTT.